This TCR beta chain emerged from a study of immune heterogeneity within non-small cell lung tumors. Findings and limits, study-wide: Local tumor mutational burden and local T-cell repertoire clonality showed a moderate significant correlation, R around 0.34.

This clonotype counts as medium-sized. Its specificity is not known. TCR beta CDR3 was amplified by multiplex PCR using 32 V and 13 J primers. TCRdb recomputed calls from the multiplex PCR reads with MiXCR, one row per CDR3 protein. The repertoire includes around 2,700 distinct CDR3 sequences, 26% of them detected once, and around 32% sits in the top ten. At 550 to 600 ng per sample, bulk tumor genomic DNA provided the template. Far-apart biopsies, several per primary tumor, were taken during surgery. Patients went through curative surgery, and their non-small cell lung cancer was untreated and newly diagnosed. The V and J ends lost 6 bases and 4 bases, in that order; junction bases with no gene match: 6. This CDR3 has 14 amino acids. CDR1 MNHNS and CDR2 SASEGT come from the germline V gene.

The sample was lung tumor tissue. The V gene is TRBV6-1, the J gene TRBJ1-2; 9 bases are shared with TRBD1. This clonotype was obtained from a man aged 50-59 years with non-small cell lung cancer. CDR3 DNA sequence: TGTGCCAGCAGAGACCCACAGGGGGCCTATGGCTACACCTTC. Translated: CASRDPQGAYGYTF.